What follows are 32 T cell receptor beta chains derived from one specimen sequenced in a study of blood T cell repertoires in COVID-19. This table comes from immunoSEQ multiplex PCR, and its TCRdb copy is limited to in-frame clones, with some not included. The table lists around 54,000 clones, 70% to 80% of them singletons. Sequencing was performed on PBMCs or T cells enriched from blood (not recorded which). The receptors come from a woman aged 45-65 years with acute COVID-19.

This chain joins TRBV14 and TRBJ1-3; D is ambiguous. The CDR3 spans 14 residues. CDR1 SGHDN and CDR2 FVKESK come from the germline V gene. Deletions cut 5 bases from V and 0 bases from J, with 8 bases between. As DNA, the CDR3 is TGTGCCAGCAGCGGCTCCCGCTCTGGAAACACCATATATTTT. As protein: CASSGSRSGNTIYF.

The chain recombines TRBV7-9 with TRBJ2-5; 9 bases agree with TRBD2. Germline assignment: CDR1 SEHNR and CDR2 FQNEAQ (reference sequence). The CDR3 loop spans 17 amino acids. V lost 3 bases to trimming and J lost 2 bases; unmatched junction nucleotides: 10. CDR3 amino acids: CASSFGRGGSPQETQYF. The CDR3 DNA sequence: TGTGCCAGCAGCTTTGGGCGGGGGGGGAGCCCGCAAGAGACCCAGTACTTC.

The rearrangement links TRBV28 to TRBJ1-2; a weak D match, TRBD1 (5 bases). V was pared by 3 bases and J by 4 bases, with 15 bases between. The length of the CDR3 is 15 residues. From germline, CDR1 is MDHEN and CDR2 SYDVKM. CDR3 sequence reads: CASSLLAGEGYGYTF. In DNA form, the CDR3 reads TGTGCCAGCAGTTTGTTGGCGGGGGAAGGCTATGGCTACACCTTC.

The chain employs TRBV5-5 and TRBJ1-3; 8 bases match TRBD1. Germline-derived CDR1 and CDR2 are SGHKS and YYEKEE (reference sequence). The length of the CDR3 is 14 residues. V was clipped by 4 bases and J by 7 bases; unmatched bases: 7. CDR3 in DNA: TGTGCCAGCAGCGCTGACAGGGGAACGAACACCATATATTTT. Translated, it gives CASSADRGTNTIYF.

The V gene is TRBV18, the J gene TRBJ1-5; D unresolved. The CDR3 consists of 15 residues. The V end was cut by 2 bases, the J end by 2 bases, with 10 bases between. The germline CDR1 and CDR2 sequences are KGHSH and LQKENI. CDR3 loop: CASSPGGFGNQPQHF. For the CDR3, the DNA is TGTGCCAGCTCACCAGGAGGGTTCGGCAATCAGCCCCAGCATTTT.

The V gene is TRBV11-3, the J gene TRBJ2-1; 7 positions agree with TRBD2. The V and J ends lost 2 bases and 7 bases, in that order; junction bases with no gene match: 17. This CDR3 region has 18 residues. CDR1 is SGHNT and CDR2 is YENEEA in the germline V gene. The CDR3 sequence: CASSLSGLTSRVGNEQFF. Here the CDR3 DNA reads TGTGCCAGCAGCTTAAGTGGTTTGACTAGCCGAGTGGGTAATGAGCAGTTCTTC.

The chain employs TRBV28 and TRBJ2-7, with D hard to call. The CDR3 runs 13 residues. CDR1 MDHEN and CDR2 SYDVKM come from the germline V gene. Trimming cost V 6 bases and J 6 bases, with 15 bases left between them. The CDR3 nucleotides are TGTGCCAGCAGCGACCATCAGGTAGGCGAGCAGTACTTC. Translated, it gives CASSDHQVGEQYF. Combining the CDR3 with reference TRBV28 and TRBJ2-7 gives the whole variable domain DVKVTQSSRYLVKRTGEKVFLECVQDMDHENMFWYRQDPGLGLRLIYFSYDVKMKEKGDIPEGYSVSREKKERFSLILESASTNQTSMYLCASSDHQVGEQYFGPGTRLTVT.

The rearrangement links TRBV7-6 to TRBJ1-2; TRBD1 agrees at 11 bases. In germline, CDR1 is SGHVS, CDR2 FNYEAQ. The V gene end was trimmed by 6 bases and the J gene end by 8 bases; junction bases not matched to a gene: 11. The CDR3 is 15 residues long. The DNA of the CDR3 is TGTGCCAGCAGTCAAAGCGTGGGACAGGGGGAGGGCTACACCTTC. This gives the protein CASSQSVGQGEGYTF.

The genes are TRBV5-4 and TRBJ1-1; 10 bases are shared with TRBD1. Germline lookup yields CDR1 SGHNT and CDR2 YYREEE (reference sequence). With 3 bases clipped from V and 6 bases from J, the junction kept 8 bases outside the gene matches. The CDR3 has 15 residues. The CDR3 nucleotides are TGTGCCAGCAGCTGGTCGACAGGGGGCAACGCTGAAGCTTTCTTT. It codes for CASSWSTGGNAEAFF.

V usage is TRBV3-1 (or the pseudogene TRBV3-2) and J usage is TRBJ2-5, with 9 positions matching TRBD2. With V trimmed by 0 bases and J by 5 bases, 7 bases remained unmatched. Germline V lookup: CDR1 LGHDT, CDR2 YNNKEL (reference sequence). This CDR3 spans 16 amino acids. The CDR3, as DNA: TGTGCCAGCAGCCAAGATTGGCGGGGGGGCCCCGAGACCCAGTACTTC. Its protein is CASSQDWRGGPETQYF.

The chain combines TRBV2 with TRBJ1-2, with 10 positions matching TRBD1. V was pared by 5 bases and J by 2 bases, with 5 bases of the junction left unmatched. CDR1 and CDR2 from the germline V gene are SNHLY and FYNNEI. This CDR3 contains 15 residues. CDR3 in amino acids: CASSTGQGINYGYTF. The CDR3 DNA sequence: TGTGCCAGCAGTACGGGACAGGGGATAAACTATGGCTACACCTTC.

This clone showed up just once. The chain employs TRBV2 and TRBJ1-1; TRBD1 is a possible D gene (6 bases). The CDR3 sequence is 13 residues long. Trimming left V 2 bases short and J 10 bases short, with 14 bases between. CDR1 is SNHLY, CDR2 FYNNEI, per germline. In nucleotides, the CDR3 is TGTGCCAGCAGTGAACATAGGTCAGGGGCAGCTTTCTTT. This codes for CASSEHRSGAAFF.

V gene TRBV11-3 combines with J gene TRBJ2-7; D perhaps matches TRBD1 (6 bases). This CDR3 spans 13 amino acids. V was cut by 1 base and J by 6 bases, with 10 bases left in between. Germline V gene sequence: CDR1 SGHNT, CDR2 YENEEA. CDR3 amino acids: CASSLVQGGEQYF. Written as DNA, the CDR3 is TGTGCCAGCAGCTTAGTCCAAGGGGGCGAGCAGTACTTC.

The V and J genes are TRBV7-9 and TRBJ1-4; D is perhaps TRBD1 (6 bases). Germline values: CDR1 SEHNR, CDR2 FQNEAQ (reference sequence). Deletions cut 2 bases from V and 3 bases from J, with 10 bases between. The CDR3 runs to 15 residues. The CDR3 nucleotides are TGTGCCAGCAGCTTAACCAGGGGATCTAATGAAAAACTGTTTTTT. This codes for CASSLTRGSNEKLFF.

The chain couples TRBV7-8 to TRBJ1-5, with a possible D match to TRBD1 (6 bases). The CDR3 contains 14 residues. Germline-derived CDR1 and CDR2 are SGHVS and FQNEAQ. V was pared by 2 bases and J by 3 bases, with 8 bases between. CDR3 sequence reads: CASSLTGPNQPQHF. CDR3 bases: TGTGCCAGCAGCTTAACAGGGCCCAATCAGCCCCAGCATTTT. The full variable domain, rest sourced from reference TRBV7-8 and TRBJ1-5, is GAGVSQSPRYKVAKRGQDVALRCDPISGHVSLFWYQQALGQGPEFLTYFQNEAQLDKSGLPSDRFFAERPEGSVSTLKIQRTQQEDSAVYLCASSLTGPNQPQHFGDGTRLSIL.

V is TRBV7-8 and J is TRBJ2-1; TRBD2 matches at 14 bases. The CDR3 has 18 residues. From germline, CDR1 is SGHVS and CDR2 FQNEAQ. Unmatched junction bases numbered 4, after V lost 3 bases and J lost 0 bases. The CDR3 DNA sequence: TGTGCCAGCAGCTTTAGACTAGCGGGGGGGAGCTCCTACAATGAGCAGTTCTTC. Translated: CASSFRLAGGSSYNEQFF.

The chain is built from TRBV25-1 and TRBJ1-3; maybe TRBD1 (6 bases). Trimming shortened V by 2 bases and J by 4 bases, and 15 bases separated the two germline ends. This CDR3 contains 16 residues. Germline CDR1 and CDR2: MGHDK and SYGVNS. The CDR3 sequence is CASSEGGVFHGNTIYF. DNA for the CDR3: TGTGCCAGCAGTGAAGGGGGCGTCTTTCACGGAAACACCATATATTTT.

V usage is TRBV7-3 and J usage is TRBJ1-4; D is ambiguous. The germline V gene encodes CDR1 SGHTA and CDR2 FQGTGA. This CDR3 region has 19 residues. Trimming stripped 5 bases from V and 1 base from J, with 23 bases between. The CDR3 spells CASSPKTLPVFLTNEKLFF. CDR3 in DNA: TGTGCCAGCAGCCCCAAGACATTGCCCGTGTTCCTAACTAATGAAAAACTGTTTTTT.

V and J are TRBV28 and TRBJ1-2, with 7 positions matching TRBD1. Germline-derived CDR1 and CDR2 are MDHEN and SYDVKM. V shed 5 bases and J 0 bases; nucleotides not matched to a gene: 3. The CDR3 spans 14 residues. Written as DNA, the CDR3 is TGTGCCAGCAGTCCGGGACAGCCTAACTATGGCTACACCTTC. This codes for CASSPGQPNYGYTF.

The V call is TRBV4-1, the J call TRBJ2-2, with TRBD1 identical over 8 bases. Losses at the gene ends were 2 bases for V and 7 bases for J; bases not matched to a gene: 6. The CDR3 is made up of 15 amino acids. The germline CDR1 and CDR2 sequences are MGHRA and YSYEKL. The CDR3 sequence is CASSQSGGLVGELFF. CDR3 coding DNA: TGCGCCAGCAGCCAATCAGGGGGCTTGGTCGGGGAGCTGTTTTTT.

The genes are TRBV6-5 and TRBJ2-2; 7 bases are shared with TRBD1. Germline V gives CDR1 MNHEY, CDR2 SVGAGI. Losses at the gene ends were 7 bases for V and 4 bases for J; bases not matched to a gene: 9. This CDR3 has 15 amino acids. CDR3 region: CASTSWTGITGELFF. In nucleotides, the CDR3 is TGTGCCAGCACTTCCTGGACAGGAATCACCGGGGAGCTGTTTTTT.

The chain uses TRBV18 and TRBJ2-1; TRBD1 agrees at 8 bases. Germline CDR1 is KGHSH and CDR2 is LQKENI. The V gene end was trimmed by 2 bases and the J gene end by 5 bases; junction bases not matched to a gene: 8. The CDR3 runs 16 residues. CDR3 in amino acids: CASSPLGTGLHNEQFF. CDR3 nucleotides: TGTGCCAGCTCACCATTGGGGACAGGATTACACAATGAGCAGTTCTTC.

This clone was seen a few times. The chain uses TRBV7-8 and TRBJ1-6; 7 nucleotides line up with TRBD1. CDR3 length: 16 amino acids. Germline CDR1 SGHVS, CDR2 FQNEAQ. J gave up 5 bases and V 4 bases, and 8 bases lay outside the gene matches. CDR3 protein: CASSSLYRGDNSPLHF. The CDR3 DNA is TGTGCCAGCAGCTCGCTCTACAGGGGAGATAATTCACCCCTCCACTTT.

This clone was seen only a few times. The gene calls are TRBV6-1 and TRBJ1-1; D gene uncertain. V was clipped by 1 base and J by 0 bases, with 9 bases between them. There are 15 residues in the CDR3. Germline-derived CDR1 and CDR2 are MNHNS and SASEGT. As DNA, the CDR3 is TGTGCCAGCAGTGAAGGGGAGGAAGTGAACACTGAAGCTTTCTTT. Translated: CASSEGEEVNTEAFF.

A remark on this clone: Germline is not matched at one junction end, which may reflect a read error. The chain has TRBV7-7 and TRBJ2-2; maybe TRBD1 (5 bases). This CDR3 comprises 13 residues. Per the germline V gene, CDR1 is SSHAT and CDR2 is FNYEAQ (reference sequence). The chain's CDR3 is CASSFTGAGELFF. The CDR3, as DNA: TGTGCTAGCAGCTTCACAGGAGCCGGGGAGCTGTTTTTT.

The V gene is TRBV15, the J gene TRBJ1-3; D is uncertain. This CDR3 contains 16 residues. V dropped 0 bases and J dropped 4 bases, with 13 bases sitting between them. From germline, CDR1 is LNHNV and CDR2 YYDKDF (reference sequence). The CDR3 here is CATSRDLVRGGNTIYF. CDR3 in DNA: TGTGCCACCAGCAGAGATCTCGTCCGCGGGGGAAACACCATATATTTT.

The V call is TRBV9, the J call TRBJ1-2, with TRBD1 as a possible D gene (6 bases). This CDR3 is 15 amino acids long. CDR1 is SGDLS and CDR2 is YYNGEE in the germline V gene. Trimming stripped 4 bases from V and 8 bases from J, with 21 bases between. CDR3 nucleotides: TGTGCCAGCAGCCCCCGCACAGGGCCCTTTGAGGGCTACACCTTC. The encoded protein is CASSPRTGPFEGYTF.

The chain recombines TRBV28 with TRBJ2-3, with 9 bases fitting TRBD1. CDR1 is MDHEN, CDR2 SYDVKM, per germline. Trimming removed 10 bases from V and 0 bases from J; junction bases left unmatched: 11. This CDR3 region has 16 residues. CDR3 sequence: CATSSPGQGSTDTQYF. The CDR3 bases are TGTGCCACCTCTAGCCCGGGACAGGGAAGCACAGATACGCAGTATTTT.

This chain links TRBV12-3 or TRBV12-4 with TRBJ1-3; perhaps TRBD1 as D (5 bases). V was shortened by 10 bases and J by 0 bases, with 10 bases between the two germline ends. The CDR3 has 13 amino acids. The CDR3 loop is CAIGGYSGNTIYF. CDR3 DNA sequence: TGTGCCATCGGGGGATACTCTGGAAACACCATATATTTT.

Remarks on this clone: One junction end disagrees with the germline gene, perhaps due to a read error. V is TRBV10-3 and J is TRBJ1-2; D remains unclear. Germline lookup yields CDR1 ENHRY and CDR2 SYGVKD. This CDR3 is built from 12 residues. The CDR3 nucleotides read TGTGCCATCACGGCCACTAACGATGGCTACACCTTC. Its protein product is CAITATNDGYTF.

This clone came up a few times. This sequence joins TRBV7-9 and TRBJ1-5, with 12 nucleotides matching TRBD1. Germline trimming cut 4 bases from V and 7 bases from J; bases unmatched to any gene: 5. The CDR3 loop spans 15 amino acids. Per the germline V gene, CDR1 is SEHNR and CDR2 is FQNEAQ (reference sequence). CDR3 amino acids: CASSSGTGGIQPQHF. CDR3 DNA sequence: TGTGCCAGCAGCTCAGGGACAGGGGGCATACAGCCCCAGCATTTT.

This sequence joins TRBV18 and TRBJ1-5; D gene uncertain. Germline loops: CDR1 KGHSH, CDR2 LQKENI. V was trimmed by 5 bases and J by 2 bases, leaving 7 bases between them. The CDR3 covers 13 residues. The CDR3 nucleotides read TGTGCCAGCTCATCGGGAGGCAATCAGCCCCAGCATTTT. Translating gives CASSSGGNQPQHF.